Following are 30 T cell receptor beta chains from one sample sequenced in a study of T-cell reconstitution after alpha-beta-depleted transplantation in children. This sample's TCRbeta library carried unique molecular identifier barcodes. TCRdb passed the PCR reads through MiXCR, listing each CDR3 protein once. Of approximately 500,000 distinct CDR3 sequences listed, about 11% are singletons. This specimen consisted of PBMCs, obtained before TCRalphabeta/CD19-depleted stem cell transplant. All receptors derive from a child under 10 years old with inherited bone marrow failure, due to receive a stem cell transplant.

This clonotype was counted between two and nine times. The chain joins TRBV7-2 to TRBJ2-1, with 10 nucleotides matching TRBD2. The V and J ends lost 5 bases and 8 bases, in that order; junction bases with no gene match: 12. There are 16 residues in the CDR3. CDR1 is SGHTA and CDR2 is FQGNSA in the germline V gene. The CDR3 sequence is CASSPVAGGTWDEQFF. CDR3 coding DNA: TGTGCCAGCAGCCCCGTAGCGGGAGGAACCTGGGATGAGCAGTTCTTC.

This clonotype was seen at least ten times. The V gene is TRBV20-1, the J gene TRBJ2-1; 9 bases align to TRBD2. This CDR3 is 15 amino acids long. Germline lookup yields CDR1 DFQATT and CDR2 SNEGSKA (reference sequence). V shed 1 base, J shed 8 bases, and the junction held 9 bases outside the gene matches. In DNA form, the CDR3 reads TGCAGTGCTAGAGGTAGCGGGAGCAGGTACGATGAGCAGTTCTTC. Translated: CSARGSGSRYDEQFF.

The V call is TRBV4-3, the J call TRBJ2-2; 13 positions match TRBD2. The CDR3 is made up of 16 amino acids. CDR1 and CDR2 (germline): LGHNA, YSLEER. V dropped 2 bases and J dropped 8; count of bases not matched to a gene: 5. The CDR3 loop reads CASSQTWTSGSGELFF. CDR3 nucleotides: TGCGCCAGCAGCCAAACCTGGACTAGCGGGAGTGGGGAGCTGTTTTTT.

This sequence joins TRBV5-1 and TRBJ2-7, with 10 bases matching TRBD1. Germline CDR1 and CDR2: SGHRS and YFSETQ. The V segment lost 1 base and the J segment 4 bases; nucleotides outside the gene matches: 14. The CDR3 sequence is 18 residues long. This chain's CDR3 is CASSLMIVTGGEGYEQYF. The DNA for the CDR3 is TGCGCCAGCAGCTTGATGATCGTGACAGGGGGCGAAGGGTACGAGCAGTACTTC.

This clonotype occurred many times. The chain carries TRBV20-1 and TRBJ1-1; a weak D match, TRBD1 (6 bases). The CDR3 length is 15 residues. Deletions cut 2 bases from V and 3 bases from J, with 16 bases between. CDR1 is DFQATT and CDR2 is SNEGSKA in the germline V gene (reference sequence). The chain's CDR3 is CSARTRGRWDTEAFF. The CDR3, as DNA: TGCAGTGCTAGAACCAGGGGAAGATGGGACACTGAAGCTTTCTTT.

J is TRBJ1-1 and V is TRBV19; tentatively, D is TRBD1 (6 bases). Germline assignment: CDR1 LNHDA and CDR2 SQIVND (reference sequence). The CDR3 loop spans 16 amino acids. The V end lost 3 bases, the J end lost 6 bases, and 20 bases lay between the germline ends. The CDR3 loop is CASSIRQVAFDAEAFF. CDR3 nucleotides: TGTGCCAGTAGTATCCGACAGGTTGCCTTTGACGCTGAAGCTTTCTTT.

Note on this clonotype: A junction boundary mismatches the germline segment, possibly from a read error. The V and J genes are TRBV5-1 and TRBJ2-1; D ambiguous. Germline CDR1 SGHRS, CDR2 YFSETQ. This CDR3 is 11 amino acids long. Here the CDR3 reads CASSFTGEQLF. Here the CDR3 DNA reads TGCGCCAGCAGCTTTACTGGTGAGCAGCTCTTC.

This clonotype was seen at least ten times. V is TRBV21-1 and J is TRBJ2-2; TRBD1 is taken as the D call from the table, unchecked against the DNA. TRBV21-1 is a documented pseudogene. The CDR3 is made up of 15 amino acids. DNA of the CDR3: TGTGCCAGCAGCAAACGACAGGATAACACCGGGGAGCTGTTTTTT. Its protein is CASSKRQDNTGELFF.

CDR3: CAISTKSLADTDTQYF. The CDR3 region has the DNA TGTGCCATCAGTACCAAGTCGTTAGCGGACACAGATACGCAGTATTTT. The V gene is TRBV10-3, the J gene TRBJ2-3, with a weak D call TRBD2 (6 bases). Germline CDR1 ENHRY, CDR2 SYGVKD. V gave up 5 bases and J gave up 2 bases, with 17 bases separating them. The CDR3 extends over 16 amino acids.

This clonotype was seen at least ten times. One junction end disagrees with the germline gene, perhaps due to a read error. The rearrangement joins TRBV5-1 to TRBJ2-3, with D unclear. The CDR3 sequence is 11 residues long. Germline V lookup: CDR1 SGHRS, CDR2 YFSETQ. CDR3 amino acids: CASSLTDTQYF. DNA of the CDR3: TGTGCCAGCAGCCTCACAGATACGCAGTATTTT.

This clonotype was recorded at least ten times. The chain uses TRBV7-6 and TRBJ1-2; 10 nucleotides align to TRBD1. The CDR3 runs to 16 residues. The germline V gene encodes CDR1 SGHVS and CDR2 FNYEAQ. With 5 bases clipped from V and 4 bases from J, the junction kept 10 bases outside the gene matches. CDR3 protein: CASSVTTGQGGYGYTF. CDR3 nucleotides: TGTGCCAGCAGCGTGACGACCGGACAGGGGGGCTATGGCTACACCTTC.

With respect to this clonotype: This could be a read error, since a much larger clone is one nucleotide away. The V gene is TRBV5-1, the J gene TRBJ2-7; no clear D. The germline V gene encodes CDR1 SGHRS and CDR2 YFSETQ. The CDR3 runs to 13 residues. V gave up 7 bases and J gave up 4 bases, with 15 bases separating them. The CDR3 bases are TGCGCCAGCCGCCCGAGACCTAGGTACGAGCAGTACTTC. This encodes CASRPRPRYEQYF.

The V gene is TRBV20-1, the J gene TRBJ2-5; possibly TRBD1 for D (6 bases). This CDR3 contains 12 residues. CDR1 is DFQATT and CDR2 is SNEGSKA in the germline V gene (reference sequence). V shed 4 bases and J shed 5 bases, with 11 bases lying between them. This CDR3 is CSAKDRLETQYF. Here the CDR3 DNA reads TGCAGTGCTAAAGACAGGTTGGAGACCCAGTACTTC.

V usage is TRBV6-5 and J usage is TRBJ2-1; weak D call: TRBD2 (6 bases). Trimming removed 0 bases from V and 4 bases from J, with 10 bases in between. This CDR3 spans 15 amino acids. Germline values: CDR1 MNHEY, CDR2 SVGAGI. For the CDR3, the DNA is TGTGCCAGCAGTTACTCGGCTAGCGCATACAATGAGCAGTTCTTC. It specifies CASSYSASAYNEQFF.

Points on this clonotype: A read error is possible here, since a much larger clone lies one base away. This chain connects TRBV10-3 to TRBJ2-2; maybe TRBD1 (6 bases). Germline CDR1 reads ENHRY; CDR2 reads SYGVKD. CDR3 length: 12 residues. Between the trimmed V and J ends, which lost 10 bases and 4 bases, there was a span of 10 bases. The CDR3 bases are TGTGCCAACAAAGGGGGCACCGGGGAGCTGTTTTTT. Protein: CANKGGTGELFF.

This clonotype was found many times. Written as DNA, the CDR3 is TGTGCCACCAGTGACACCTGGGACAGCCGTAGCACAGATACGCAGTATTTT. As protein: CATSDTWDSRSTDTQYF. This chain connects TRBV24-1 to TRBJ2-3; 7 bases are shared with TRBD1. This CDR3 is 17 amino acids long. CDR1 is KGHDR, CDR2 SFDVKD, per germline. J was trimmed by 0 bases and V by 4 bases; bases with no gene match: 9.

This rearrangement joins TRBV28 to TRBJ2-6; possibly TRBD1 for D (5 bases). CDR1 MDHEN and CDR2 SYDVKM come from the germline V gene. CDR3 length equals 18 residues. V was pared by 5 bases and J by 4 bases, with 21 bases between. In DNA form, the CDR3 reads TGTGCCAGCAGTAGGCCGGACACGTTCTTCTTGGGGGCCAACGTCCTGACTTTC. Amino acid sequence: CASSRPDTFFLGANVLTF.

There are a few counts of this clonotype. The chain carries TRBV18 and TRBJ2-5; D not resolved. The CDR3 runs 15 residues. Germline lookup yields CDR1 KGHSH and CDR2 LQKENI. Trimming removed 2 bases at V and 2 bases at J, with 12 bases between. The CDR3 DNA is TGTGCCAGCTCACCAATCGCTGGGGTTCAAGAGACCCAGTACTTC. Its protein is CASSPIAGVQETQYF.

The chain employs TRBV27 and TRBJ2-5, with 8 positions matching TRBD2. Germline lookup yields CDR1 MNHEY and CDR2 SMNVEV (reference sequence). The CDR3 extends over 14 amino acids. V lost 6 bases, J lost 5 bases, and 8 bases stayed unmatched. The CDR3 loop is CASRGRPSGETQYF. CDR3 bases: TGTGCCAGCAGGGGCAGGCCTAGCGGGGAGACCCAGTACTTC.

This clonotype was counted between two and nine times. V is TRBV20-1 and J is TRBJ2-3, with D unclear. CDR3 length: 11 residues. V lost 6 bases and J 5 bases, leaving 9 bases between the germline ends. Germline values: CDR1 DFQATT, CDR2 SNEGSKA (reference sequence). This CDR3 reads CSAHREDTQYF. The CDR3 DNA reads TGCAGTGCCCACCGCGAAGATACGCAGTATTTT.

Many counts were recorded for this clonotype. The chain recombines TRBV12-3 or TRBV12-4 with TRBJ2-7; D possibly corresponds to TRBD1 (6 bases). This CDR3 region has 17 residues. V lost 3 bases and J lost 7, with 25 bases in between. Here the CDR3 DNA reads TGTGCCAGCAGTTTTTTCTTGGGGACAAGGCACTCCTGGGAGCAGTACTTC. Translated, it gives CASSFFLGTRHSWEQYF.

This clonotype was picked up many times. The gene calls are TRBV29-1 and TRBJ1-1; weak D call: TRBD1 (6 bases). The V end was cut by 2 bases, the J end by 4 bases, with 8 bases between. Germline V lookup: CDR1 SQVTM, CDR2 ANQGSEA. There are 12 residues in the CDR3. The CDR3 DNA reads as TGCAGCGTTGAAAACAGGGCCACTGAAGCTTTCTTT. Amino acid sequence: CSVENRATEAFF.

This clonotype was detected ten times or more. The V and J genes are TRBV12-3 or TRBV12-4 and TRBJ1-2; 9 nucleotides align to TRBD1. The junction had 11 bases not matched to a gene; V was cut back by 5 bases and J by 1 base. The CDR3 contains 17 residues. The CDR3 coding sequence is TGTGCCAGCAGTCCCGGGACAGGGAGCCCGCTTAACTATGGCTACACCTTC. Translated: CASSPGTGSPLNYGYTF.

This clonotype appeared many times. The gene calls are TRBV7-2 and TRBJ2-7, with D maybe TRBD1 (5 bases). Trimming left V 5 bases short and J 2 bases short, with 16 bases between. Germline values: CDR1 SGHTA, CDR2 FQGNSA. This CDR3 comprises 15 residues. Here the CDR3 DNA reads TGTGCCAGCAGCCGCAGCAGGGATGTAACCTACGAGCAGTACTTC. This translates into CASSRSRDVTYEQYF.

In this sample, this clonotype turned up many times. This chain uses TRBV11-2 with TRBJ1-2; no clear D. Germline V gene data show CDR1 as SGHAT and CDR2 as FQNNGV. CDR3 length: 13 amino acids. The germline V and J ends were trimmed by 5 bases and 4 bases, with 11 bases remaining between them. The CDR3 is CASSEHATYGYTF. CDR3 bases: TGTGCCAGCAGCGAACATGCGACCTATGGCTACACCTTC. The full variable domain, rest sourced from reference TRBV11-2 and TRBJ1-2, is EAGVAQSPRYKIIEKRQSVAFWCNPISGHATLYWYQQILGQGPKLLIQFQNNGVVDDSQLPKDRFSAERLKGVDSTLKIQPAKLEDSAVYLCASSEHATYGYTFGSGTRLTVV.

The chain links TRBV12-3 or TRBV12-4 to TRBJ2-7; 7 bases are shared with TRBD2. This CDR3 is built from 16 residues. Trimming removed 5 bases from V and 5 bases from J; junction bases left unmatched: 15. CDR3 residues: CASSLMGGGVEHEQYF. CDR3 DNA sequence: TGTGCCAGCAGTCTAATGGGGGGAGGGGTTGAACACGAGCAGTACTTC.

This clonotype was picked up a small number of times. The chain is built from TRBV19 and TRBJ2-5; D call uncertain. Between the trimmed V and J ends, which lost 1 base and 1 base, there was a span of 7 bases. CDR3 length equals 14 residues. Germline V gene lookup returns CDR1 LNHDA and CDR2 SQIVND (reference sequence). In nucleotides, the CDR3 is TGTGCCAGTAGTATAGGGCCCGCCCAAGAGACCCAGTACTTC. Its translation is CASSIGPAQETQYF.

Concerning this clonotype itself: One end of the junction is discordant with germline, which a read error may explain. The chain links TRBV29-1 to TRBJ2-7, with TRBD1 matching 10 bases. The CDR3 sequence is 12 residues long. Germline V CDR1 and CDR2: SQVTM, ANQGSEA. The CDR3 is CSATGGSYERYF. DNA of the CDR3: TGCAGCGCGACAGGGGGCTCTTACGAGCGGTACTTC.

This clonotype was seen at least ten times. This chain links TRBV12-3 or TRBV12-4 with TRBJ2-2; D may be TRBD1 (5 bases). V gave up 8 bases and J gave up 0 bases, with 13 bases separating them. The CDR3 runs to 15 residues. This CDR3 is CASGEDSPNTGELFF. Written as DNA, the CDR3 is TGTGCCAGCGGAGAAGACAGCCCGAACACCGGGGAGCTGTTTTTT.

In its sample, this clonotype was seen many times. V usage is TRBV29-1 and J usage is TRBJ2-5, with 7 bases aligning to TRBD1. Unmatched junction bases numbered 6, after V lost 3 bases and J lost 2 bases. The CDR3 has 14 residues. The germline V gene encodes CDR1 SQVTM and CDR2 ANQGSEA. CDR3 region: CSVEFGQAQETQYF. CDR3 sequence (DNA): TGCAGCGTTGAGTTCGGACAGGCGCAAGAGACCCAGTACTTC. Full variable domain (remainder filled in from reference TRBV29-1 and TRBJ2-5): SAVISQKPSRDICQRGTSLTIQCQVDSQVTMMFWYRQQPGQSLTLIATANQGSEATYESGFVIDKFPISRPNLTFSTLTVSNMSPEDSSIYLCSVEFGQAQETQYFGPGTRLLVL.